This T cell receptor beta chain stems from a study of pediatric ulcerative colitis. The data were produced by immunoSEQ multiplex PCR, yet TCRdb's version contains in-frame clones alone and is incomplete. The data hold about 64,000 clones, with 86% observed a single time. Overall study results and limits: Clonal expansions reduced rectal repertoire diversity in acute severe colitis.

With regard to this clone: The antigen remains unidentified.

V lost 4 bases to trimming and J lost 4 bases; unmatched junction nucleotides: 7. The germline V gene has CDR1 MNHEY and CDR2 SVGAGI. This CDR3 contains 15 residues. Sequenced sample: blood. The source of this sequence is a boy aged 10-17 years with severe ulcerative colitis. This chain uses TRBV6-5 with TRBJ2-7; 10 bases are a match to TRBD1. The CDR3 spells CASSSRDRGLYEQYF. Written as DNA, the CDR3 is TGTGCCAGCAGTTCCCGGGACAGGGGTTTGTACGAGCAGTACTTC.